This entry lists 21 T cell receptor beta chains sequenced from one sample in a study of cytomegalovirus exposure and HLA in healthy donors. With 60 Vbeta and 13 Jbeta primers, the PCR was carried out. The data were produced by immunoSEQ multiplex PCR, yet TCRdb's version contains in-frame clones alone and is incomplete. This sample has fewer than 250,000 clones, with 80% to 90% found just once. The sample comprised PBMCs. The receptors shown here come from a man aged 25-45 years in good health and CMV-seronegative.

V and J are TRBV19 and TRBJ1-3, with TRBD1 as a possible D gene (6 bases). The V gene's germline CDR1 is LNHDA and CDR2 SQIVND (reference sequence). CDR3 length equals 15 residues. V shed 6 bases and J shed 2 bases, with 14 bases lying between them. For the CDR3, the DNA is TGTGCCAGTAGGTACGACAGGACCCCTGGAAACACCATATATTTT. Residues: CASRYDRTPGNTIYF. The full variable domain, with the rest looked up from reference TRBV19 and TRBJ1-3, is DGGITQSPKYLFRKEGQNVTLSCEQNLNHDAMYWYRQDPGQGLRLIYYSQIVNDFQKGDIAEGYSVSREKKESFPLTVTSAQKNPTAFYLCASRYDRTPGNTIYFGEGSWLTVV.

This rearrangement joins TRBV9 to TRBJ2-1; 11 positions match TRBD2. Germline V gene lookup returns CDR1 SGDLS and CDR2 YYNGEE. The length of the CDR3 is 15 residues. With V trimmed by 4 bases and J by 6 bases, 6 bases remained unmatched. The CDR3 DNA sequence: TGTGCCAGCAGCCCCTCCGGGACTAGCGGCAATGAGCAGTTCTTC. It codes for CASSPSGTSGNEQFF. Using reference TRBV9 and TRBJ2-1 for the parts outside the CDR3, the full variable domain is DSGVTQTPKHLITATGQRVTLRCSPRSGDLSVYWYQQSLDQGLQFLIQYYNGEERAKGNILERFSAQQFPDLHSELNLSSLELGDSALYFCASSPSGTSGNEQFFGPGTRLTVL.

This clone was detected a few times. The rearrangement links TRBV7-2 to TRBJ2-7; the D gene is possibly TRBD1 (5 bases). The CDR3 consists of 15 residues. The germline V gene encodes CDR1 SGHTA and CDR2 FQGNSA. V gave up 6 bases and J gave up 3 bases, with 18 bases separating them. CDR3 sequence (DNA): TGTGCCAGCAGACCCGACAGTCGTCAGTTCTACGAGCAGTACTTC. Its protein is CASRPDSRQFYEQYF. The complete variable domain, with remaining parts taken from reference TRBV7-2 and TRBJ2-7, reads GAGVSQSPSNKVTEKGKDVELRCDPISGHTALYWYRQSLGQGLEFLIYFQGNSAPDKSGLPSDRFSAERTGGSVSTLTIQRTQQEDSAVYLCASRPDSRQFYEQYFGPGTRLTVT.

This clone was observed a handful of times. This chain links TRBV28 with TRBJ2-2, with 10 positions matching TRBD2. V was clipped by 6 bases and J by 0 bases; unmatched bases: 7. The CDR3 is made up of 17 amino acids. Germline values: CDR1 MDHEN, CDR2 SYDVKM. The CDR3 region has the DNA TGTGCCAGCAGAGGACTAGCGGTATCTGCGAACACCGGGGAGCTGTTTTTT. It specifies CASRGLAVSANTGELFF. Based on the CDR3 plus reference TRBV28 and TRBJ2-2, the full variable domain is DVKVTQSSRYLVKRTGEKVFLECVQDMDHENMFWYRQDPGLGLRLIYFSYDVKMKEKGDIPEGYSVSREKKERFSLILESASTNQTSMYLCASRGLAVSANTGELFFGEGSRLTVL.

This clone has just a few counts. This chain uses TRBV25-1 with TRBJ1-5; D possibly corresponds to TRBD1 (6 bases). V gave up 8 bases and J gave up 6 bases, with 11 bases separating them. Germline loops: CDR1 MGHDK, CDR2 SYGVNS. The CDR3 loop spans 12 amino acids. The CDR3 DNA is TGTGCCAGCGGCAGGGGTGCTCAGCCCCAGCATTTT. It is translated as CASGRGAQPQHF.

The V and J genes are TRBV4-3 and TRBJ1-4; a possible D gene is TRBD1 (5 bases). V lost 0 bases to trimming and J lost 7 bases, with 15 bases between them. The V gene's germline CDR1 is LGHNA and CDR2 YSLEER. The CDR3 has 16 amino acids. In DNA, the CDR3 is TGCGCCAGCAGCCAAGATGCAGGGCTCGGGGGTGAAAAACTGTTTTTT. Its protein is CASSQDAGLGGEKLFF.

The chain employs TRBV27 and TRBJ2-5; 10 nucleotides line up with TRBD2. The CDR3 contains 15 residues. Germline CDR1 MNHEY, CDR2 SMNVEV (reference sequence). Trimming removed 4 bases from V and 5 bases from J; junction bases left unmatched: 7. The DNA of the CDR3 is TGTGCCAGCAGTTATGAGCGGGGGGGCCCGGAGACCCAGTACTTC. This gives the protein CASSYERGGPETQYF.

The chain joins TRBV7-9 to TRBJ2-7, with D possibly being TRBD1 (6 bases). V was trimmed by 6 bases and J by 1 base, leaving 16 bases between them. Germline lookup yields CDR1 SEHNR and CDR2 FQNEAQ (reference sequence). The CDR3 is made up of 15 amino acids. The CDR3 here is CASSSLLGQSYEQYF. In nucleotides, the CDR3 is TGTGCCAGCAGTTCACTTTTAGGACAGTCCTACGAGCAGTACTTC. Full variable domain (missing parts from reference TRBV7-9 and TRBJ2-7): DTGVSQNPRHKITKRGQNVTFRCDPISEHNRLYWYRQTLGQGPEFLTYFQNEAQLEKSRLLSDRFSAERPKGSFSTLEIQRTEQGDSAMYLCASSSLLGQSYEQYFGPGTRLTVT.

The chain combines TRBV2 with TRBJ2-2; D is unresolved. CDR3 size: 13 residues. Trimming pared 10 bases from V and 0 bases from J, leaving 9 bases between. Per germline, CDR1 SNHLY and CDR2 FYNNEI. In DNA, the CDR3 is TGTGCCACAGAGACTTCGAACACCGGGGAGCTGTTTTTT. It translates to CATETSNTGELFF.

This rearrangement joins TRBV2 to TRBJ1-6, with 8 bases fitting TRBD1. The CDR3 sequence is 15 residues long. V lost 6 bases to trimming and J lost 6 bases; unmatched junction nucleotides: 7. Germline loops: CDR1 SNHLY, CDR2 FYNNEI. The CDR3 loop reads CASRSQGAPNSPLHF. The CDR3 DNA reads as TGTGCCAGCAGGAGCCAGGGGGCACCTAATTCACCCCTCCACTTT. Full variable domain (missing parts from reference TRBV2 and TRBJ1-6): EPEVTQTPSHQVTQMGQEVILRCVPISNHLYFYWYRQILGQKVEFLVSFYNNEISEKSEIFDDQFSVERPDGSNFTLKIRSTKLEDSAMYFCASRSQGAPNSPLHFGNGTRLTVT.

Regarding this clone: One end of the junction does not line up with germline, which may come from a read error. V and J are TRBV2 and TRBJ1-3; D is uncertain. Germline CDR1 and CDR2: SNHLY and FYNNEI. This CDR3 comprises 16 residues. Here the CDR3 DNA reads TGTGCCAGCAGTGAGCAAACCGAGGGAGAAGGAAGCACCATATATTTT. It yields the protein CASSEQTEGEGSTIYF. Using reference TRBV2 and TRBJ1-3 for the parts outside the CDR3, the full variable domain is EPEVTQTPSHQVTQMGQEVILRCVPISNHLYFYWYRQILGQKVEFLVSFYNNEISEKSEIFDDQFSVERPDGSNFTLKIRSTKLEDSAMYFCASSEQTEGEGSTIYFGEGSWLTVV.

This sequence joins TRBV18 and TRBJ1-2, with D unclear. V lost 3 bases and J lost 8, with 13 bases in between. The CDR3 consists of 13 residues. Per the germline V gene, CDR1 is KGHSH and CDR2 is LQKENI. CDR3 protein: CASSPTIQAGYTF. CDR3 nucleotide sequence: TGTGCCAGCTCACCTACAATTCAGGCAGGCTACACCTTC.

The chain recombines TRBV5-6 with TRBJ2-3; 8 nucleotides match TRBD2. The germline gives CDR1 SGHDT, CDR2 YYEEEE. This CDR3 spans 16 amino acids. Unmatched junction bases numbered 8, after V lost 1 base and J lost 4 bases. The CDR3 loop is CASSLFRAGGADTQYF. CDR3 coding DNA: TGTGCCAGCAGCTTGTTCCGGGCGGGGGGCGCAGATACGCAGTATTTT.

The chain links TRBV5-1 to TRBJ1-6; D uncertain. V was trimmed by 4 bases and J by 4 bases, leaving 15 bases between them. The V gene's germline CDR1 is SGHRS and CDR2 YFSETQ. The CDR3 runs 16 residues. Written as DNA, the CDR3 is TGCGCCAGCAGCGCTTCGGAAGGGAGTTATAATTCACCCCTCCACTTT. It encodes CASSASEGSYNSPLHF.

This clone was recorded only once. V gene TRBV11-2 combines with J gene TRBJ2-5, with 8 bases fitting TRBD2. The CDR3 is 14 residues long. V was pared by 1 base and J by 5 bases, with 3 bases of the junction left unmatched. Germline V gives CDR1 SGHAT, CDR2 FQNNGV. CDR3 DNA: TGTGCCAGCAGCTTAGCGGGACTAGTGGAGACCCAGTACTTC. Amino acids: CASSLAGLVETQYF.

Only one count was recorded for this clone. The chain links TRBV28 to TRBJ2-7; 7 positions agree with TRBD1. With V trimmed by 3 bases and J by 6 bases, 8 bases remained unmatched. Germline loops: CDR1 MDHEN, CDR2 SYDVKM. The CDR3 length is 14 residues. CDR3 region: CASSFEGAMAEQYF. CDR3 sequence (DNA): TGTGCCAGCAGTTTCGAGGGGGCCATGGCCGAGCAGTACTTC. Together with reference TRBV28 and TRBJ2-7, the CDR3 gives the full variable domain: DVKVTQSSRYLVKRTGEKVFLECVQDMDHENMFWYRQDPGLGLRLIYFSYDVKMKEKGDIPEGYSVSREKKERFSLILESASTNQTSMYLCASSFEGAMAEQYFGPGTRLTVT.

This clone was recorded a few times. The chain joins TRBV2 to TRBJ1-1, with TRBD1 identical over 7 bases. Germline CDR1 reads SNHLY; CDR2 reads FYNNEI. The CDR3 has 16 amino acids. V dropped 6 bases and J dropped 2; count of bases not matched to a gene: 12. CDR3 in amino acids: CASRIQGPSINTEAFF. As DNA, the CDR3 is TGTGCCAGCAGGATACAGGGGCCTTCTATAAACACTGAAGCTTTCTTT.

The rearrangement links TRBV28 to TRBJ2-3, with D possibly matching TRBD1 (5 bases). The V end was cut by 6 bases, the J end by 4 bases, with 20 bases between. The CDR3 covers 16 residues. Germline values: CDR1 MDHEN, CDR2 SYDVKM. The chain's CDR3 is CASSVPFQGRADTQYF. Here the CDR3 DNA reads TGTGCCAGCAGCGTACCCTTCCAGGGAAGAGCAGATACGCAGTATTTT.

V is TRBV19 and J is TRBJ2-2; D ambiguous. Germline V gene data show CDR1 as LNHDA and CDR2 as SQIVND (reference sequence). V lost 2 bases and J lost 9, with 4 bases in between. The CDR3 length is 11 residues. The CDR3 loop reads CASSIYRELFF. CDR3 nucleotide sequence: TGTGCCAGTAGTATATACAGGGAGCTGTTTTTT. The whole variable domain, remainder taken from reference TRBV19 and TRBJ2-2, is DGGITQSPKYLFRKEGQNVTLSCEQNLNHDAMYWYRQDPGQGLRLIYYSQIVNDFQKGDIAEGYSVSREKKESFPLTVTSAQKNPTAFYLCASSIYRELFFGEGSRLTVL.

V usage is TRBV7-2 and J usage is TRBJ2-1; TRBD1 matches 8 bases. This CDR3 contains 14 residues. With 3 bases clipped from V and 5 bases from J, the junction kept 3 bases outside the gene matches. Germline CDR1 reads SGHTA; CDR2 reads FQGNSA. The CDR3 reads CASSLGTGNNEQFF. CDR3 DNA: TGTGCCAGCAGCTTGGGGACAGGCAACAATGAGCAGTTCTTC.

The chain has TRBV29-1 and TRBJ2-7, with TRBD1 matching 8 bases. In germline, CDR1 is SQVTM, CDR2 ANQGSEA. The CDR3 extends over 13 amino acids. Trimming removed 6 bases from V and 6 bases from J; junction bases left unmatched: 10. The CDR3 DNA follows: TGCAGCGTGACGGACAGGGAAAGCGGCGAGCAGTACTTC. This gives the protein CSVTDRESGEQYF.